These T cell receptor beta chains were read from a single sample in a study of blood T cell repertoires in COVID-19. Measured with immunoSEQ multiplex PCR; TCRdb has only the in-frame clones, and not every one. The sample yields roughly 130,000 clones, about 92% seen once. The specimen was peripheral blood. The receptors were gathered from a man in his fifties with active COVID-19. CDR3s include the opening cysteine and the closing phenylalanine or tryptophan. The order of the fields is J gene, V gene, CDR3 protein.

TRBJ2-1	TRBV19	CASSPGLAYNEQFF
TRBJ2-1	TRBV29-1	CSVPGGGNEQFF
TRBJ2-5	TRBV9	CASARLASETQYF
TRBJ1-2	TRBV2	CASSLRMYGYTF
TRBJ1-6	TRBV28	CASSYGARGSSYNSPLHF
TRBJ2-3	TRBV15	CATSRVQFTDTQYF
TRBJ2-3	TRBV13	CASSPLGLSTDTQYF
TRBJ2-2	TRBV11-1	CASSLRGQGNTGELFF
TRBJ1-2	TRBV19	CASSTLGQGTPRGLYGYTF
TRBJ2-1	TRBV23-1	CASSQSLQISGGNNEQFF
TRBJ2-6	TRBV19	CASLAGAGANVLTF
TRBJ1-5	TRBV6-1	CASSDIAGEGNQPQHF
TRBJ2-1	TRBV9	CASSGASGGANEQFF
TRBJ1-5	TRBV7-2	CASSPKRDLGGPQHF